The entry below gives a single T cell receptor beta chain sequence along with its context. Antigen: not known. One end of the junction varies from germline; a read error may be responsible. This entry is derived from a study of shared clonotypes between healthy human individuals. General study points: Sampling covered nothing but blood. Tissue TCR repertoires likely differ from those found in blood. Shared clonotypes across all four donors exceeded non-shared ones in generation probability.

In the original workflow: As immunoSEQ supplied junction-only sequences (without quality scores), filtering differed. The protocol was immunoSEQ multiplex PCR, while the TCRdb copy is restricted to in-frame clones and leaves out a portion. That table is the source of V, J and clone size, and D and trimming were worked out from the DNA. In the table there are some 2.3 million clones, just over 90% of which are singletons. This CDR3 contains 15 residues. Germline V gene data show CDR1 as SGHKS and CDR2 as YYEKEE (reference sequence). The sample was naive CD4+ T cells from PBMCs. Subset here: CD45RA+ positively selected. This clonotype was obtained from a man aged 18 to 29 in good health. Some clones in this sample may be carry-over from other donors' samples. V and J are TRBV5-5 and TRBJ2-2, with TRBD1 matching over 7 bases. Here the CDR3 reads CASSVVQGNSGELFF. CDR3 DNA sequence: TGTGCCAGCAGCGTTGTACAGGGGAACAGCGGGGAGCTGTTTTTT.